Shown below are 17 T cell receptor beta chains from a single sample sequenced in a study of T cell responses to AZD1222 COVID-19 vaccine listed by TCRdb under 2021. Explained via the paper, the time point label denotes: baseline before first vaccination. In the paper's terms, the treatment or condition label means: meningococcal conjugate vaccine given as trial control. Libraries were built with the immunoSEQ multiplex PCR assay. TCRdb re-hosts the immuneACCESS table, in-frame sequences only. Its copies lack some clones; in the studies checked, an unresolved V gene accounts for under half of them, and the cause for the rest is not known. The sample data list more than 85,000 clones, and approximately 91% of these were observed just once. The ten most abundant clones make up 10% to 15% of the sample. This sample comprised peripheral blood, obtained on day 0 of MenACWY control vaccination. The receptors come from an adult in good health.

CDR3 loop: CASSFSQGRDYGYTF. In DNA, the CDR3 is TGCGCCAGCAGCTTTTCACAGGGAAGAGACTATGGCTACACCTTC. V gene TRBV5-1 combines with J gene TRBJ1-2; perhaps TRBD1 as D (6 bases). The V gene's germline CDR1 is SGHRS and CDR2 YFSETQ. CDR3 length: 15 residues. V was cut by 2 bases and J by 3 bases, with 14 bases left in between.

The chain employs TRBV3-1 (or the pseudogene TRBV3-2) and TRBJ1-3; TRBD1 matches 9 bases. The CDR3 consists of 17 residues. Germline V CDR1 and CDR2: LGHDT, YNNKEL (reference sequence). V lost 4 bases to trimming and J lost 0 bases; unmatched junction nucleotides: 7. CDR3 DNA sequence: TGTGCCAGCAGCCCTCCGGGACAGGGTGTCTCTGGAAACACCATATATTTT. Its translation: CASSPPGQGVSGNTIYF.

A few counts support this clone. The chain has TRBV7-2 and TRBJ2-7, with 13 bases fitting TRBD2. CDR3 length: 17 residues. With 1 base clipped from V and 2 bases from J, the junction kept 5 bases outside the gene matches. From germline, CDR1 is SGHTA and CDR2 FQGNSA. DNA of the CDR3: TGTGCCAGCAGCTTAGGCGGACTAGCGGGAGAGCCCTACGAGCAGTACTTC. Residues: CASSLGGLAGEPYEQYF.

The chain uses TRBV6-5 and TRBJ2-1; the match to TRBD2 covers 8 bases. Trimming removed 8 bases from V and 7 bases from J; junction bases left unmatched: 13. The CDR3 is 15 residues long. The germline gives CDR1 MNHEY, CDR2 SVGAGI. CDR3 protein: CASASRAGVWNEQFF. The CDR3 DNA reads as TGTGCCAGCGCAAGCCGAGCGGGAGTTTGGAATGAGCAGTTCTTC.

This clone has just one count. V usage is TRBV5-5 and J usage is TRBJ1-1; 8 positions match TRBD1. Germline V gene lookup returns CDR1 SGHKS and CDR2 YYEKEE (reference sequence). The length of the CDR3 is 15 residues. The J segment lost 3 bases and the V segment lost 2 bases, leaving 6 bases of the junction unmatched. CDR3 bases: TGTGCCAGCAGCTTACTAGGGACAGGAGACACTGAAGCTTTCTTT. Amino acid sequence: CASSLLGTGDTEAFF.

V gene TRBV2 combines with J gene TRBJ1-1; no clear D. Trimming removed 8 bases from V and 2 bases from J, with 12 bases in between. Germline V lookup: CDR1 SNHLY, CDR2 FYNNEI. The length of the CDR3 is 13 residues. The CDR3 spells CASADNLNTEAFF. In DNA, the CDR3 is TGTGCCAGCGCAGACAATTTAAACACTGAAGCTTTCTTT.

This chain connects TRBV27 to TRBJ1-4, with a tentative D call TRBD1 (5 bases). CDR3 length equals 15 residues. V lost 5 bases and J 5 bases, leaving 15 bases between the germline ends. The germline V gene encodes CDR1 MNHEY and CDR2 SMNVEV (reference sequence). The CDR3 region is CASSPRTWGNEKLFF. The CDR3 DNA sequence: TGTGCCAGCAGTCCCCGGACGTGGGGGAATGAAAAACTGTTTTTT.

This clone has just one count. The rearrangement links TRBV29-1 to TRBJ2-3; D is uncertain. CDR3 length: 13 amino acids. From germline, CDR1 is SQVTM and CDR2 ANQGSEA. The V and J ends lost 8 bases and 0 bases respectively, with 12 bases between them. CDR3 region: CSTGWGSTDTQYF. The CDR3 DNA sequence: TGCAGCACCGGTTGGGGTAGCACAGATACGCAGTATTTT.

The chain has TRBV9 and TRBJ1-2; the D is unclear. Trimming took 0 bases from V and 1 from J, leaving 10 bases between them. The CDR3 extends over 15 amino acids. In germline, CDR1 is SGDLS, CDR2 YYNGEE. The CDR3 DNA reads TGTGCCAGCAGCGTAGACGGAGGGAGTAACTATGGCTACACCTTC. As protein: CASSVDGGSNYGYTF.

The chain carries TRBV11-3 and TRBJ2-7, with 9 bases identical to TRBD1. The junction had 7 bases not matched to a gene; V was cut back by 5 bases and J by 2 bases. CDR1 and CDR2 (germline): SGHNT, YENEEA. CDR3 length equals 15 residues. The CDR3 reads CASSPGTGSPYEQYF. The CDR3 DNA reads TGTGCCAGCAGCCCGGGGACAGGGTCTCCCTACGAGCAGTACTTC.

The CDR3 region is CASSQTGTGSTEAFF. The CDR3 DNA is TGTGCCAGCAGCCAAACCGGGACAGGGAGTACTGAAGCTTTCTTT. This chain joins TRBV14 and TRBJ1-1; the match to TRBD1 covers 9 bases. The germline V gene encodes CDR1 SGHDN and CDR2 FVKESK. Trimming cost V 2 bases and J 5 bases; bases outside gene matches: 6. CDR3 length: 15 amino acids.

This clone has just a few counts. The gene calls are TRBV19 and TRBJ1-2; D is ambiguous. V was clipped by 6 bases and J by 4 bases, with 18 bases between them. The germline V gene encodes CDR1 LNHDA and CDR2 SQIVND (reference sequence). The CDR3 has 15 amino acids. The CDR3: CASRRSPLETYGYTF. CDR3 nucleotides: TGTGCCAGTAGGAGATCGCCACTTGAAACCTATGGCTACACCTTC.

The rearrangement joins TRBV7-2 to TRBJ1-2; 7 nucleotides match TRBD1. CDR1 is SGHTA and CDR2 is FQGNSA in the germline V gene. Trimming at V came to 5 bases and at J to 3 bases, leaving 6 bases not matched to a gene. The CDR3 spans 14 residues. The CDR3 loop is CASSTQQGYYGYTF. The CDR3 DNA reads TGTGCCAGCAGCACACAACAGGGGTACTATGGCTACACCTTC.

V gene TRBV7-2 combines with J gene TRBJ2-7; D not certain. Germline lookup yields CDR1 SGHTA and CDR2 FQGNSA. CDR3 length: 13 amino acids. The V gene lost 1 base and the J gene lost 5 bases, with 9 bases spanning the gap. For the CDR3, the DNA is TGTGCCAGCAGCTTAGGCCTGGACCACGAGCAGTACTTC. Protein: CASSLGLDHEQYF.

The chain joins TRBV9 to TRBJ2-1; D tentatively fits TRBD1 or TRBD2 (5 bases each). Trimming cost V 3 bases and J 8 bases, with 21 bases left between them. This CDR3 comprises 16 residues. Per the germline V gene, CDR1 is SGDLS and CDR2 is YYNGEE. The CDR3 DNA is TGTGCCAGCAGCGCAGGTCGGGACGCCCGGGGCCATGAGCAGTTCTTC. This translates into CASSAGRDARGHEQFF.

The chain has TRBV5-8 and TRBJ1-2; 12 bases fit TRBD1. The germline CDR1 and CDR2 sequences are SGHTS and YDEGEE. J lost 6 bases, V lost 4 bases, and 4 bases had no gene match. CDR3 length: 14 residues. CDR3 in DNA: TGTGCCAGCAGCCCGGGACAGGGGGCGCATGGCTACACCTTC. This translates into CASSPGQGAHGYTF.

V and J are TRBV18 and TRBJ2-7, with a tentative D call TRBD2 (6 bases). The CDR3 has 16 residues. The V gene's germline CDR1 is KGHSH and CDR2 LQKENI. Trimming removed 0 bases from V and 5 bases from J, with 17 bases in between. The CDR3 reads CASSPPSGLTLNEQYF. The CDR3 nucleotides are TGTGCCAGCTCACCACCTTCCGGACTAACCCTAAACGAGCAGTACTTC.